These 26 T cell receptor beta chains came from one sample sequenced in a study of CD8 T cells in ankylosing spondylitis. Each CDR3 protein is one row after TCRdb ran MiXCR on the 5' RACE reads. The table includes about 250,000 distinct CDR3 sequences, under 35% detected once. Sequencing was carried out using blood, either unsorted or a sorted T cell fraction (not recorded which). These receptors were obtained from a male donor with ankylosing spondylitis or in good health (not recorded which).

As DNA, the CDR3 is TGTGCCAGCAGTTACCTCGGGGGCGGCAATGAGCAGTTCTTC. This translates into CASSYLGGGNEQFF. The chain employs TRBV6-5 and TRBJ2-1; the D gene could be TRBD1 or TRBD2 (6 bases each). CDR3 length: 14 amino acids. Germline V gene sequence: CDR1 MNHEY, CDR2 SVGAGI. Trimming shortened V by 2 bases and J by 6 bases, and 11 bases separated the two germline ends.

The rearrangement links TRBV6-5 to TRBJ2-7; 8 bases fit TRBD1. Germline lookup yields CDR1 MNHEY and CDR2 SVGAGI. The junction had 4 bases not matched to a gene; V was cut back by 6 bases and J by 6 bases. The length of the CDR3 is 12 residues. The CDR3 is CASSNRGSEQYF. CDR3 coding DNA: TGTGCCAGCAGCAACAGGGGGAGCGAGCAGTACTTC.

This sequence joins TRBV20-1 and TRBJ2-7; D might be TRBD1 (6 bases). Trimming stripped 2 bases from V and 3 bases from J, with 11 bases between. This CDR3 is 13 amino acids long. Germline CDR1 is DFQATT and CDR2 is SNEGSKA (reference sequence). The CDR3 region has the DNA TGCAGTGCTAGACTACAGGGTCTCTACGAGCAGTACTTC. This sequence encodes CSARLQGLYEQYF.

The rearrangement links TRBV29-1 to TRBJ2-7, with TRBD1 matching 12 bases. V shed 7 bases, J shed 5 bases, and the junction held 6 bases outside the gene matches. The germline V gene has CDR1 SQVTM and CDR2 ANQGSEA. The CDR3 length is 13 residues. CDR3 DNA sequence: TGCAGCGGGATCGGGACAGGGGGCGACGAGCAGTACTTC. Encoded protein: CSGIGTGGDEQYF.

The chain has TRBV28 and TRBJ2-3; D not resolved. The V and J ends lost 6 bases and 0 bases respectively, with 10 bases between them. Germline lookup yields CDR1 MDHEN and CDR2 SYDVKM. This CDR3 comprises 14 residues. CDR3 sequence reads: CASSQPASTDTQYF. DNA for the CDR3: TGTGCCAGCAGCCAGCCCGCTAGCACAGATACGCAGTATTTT.

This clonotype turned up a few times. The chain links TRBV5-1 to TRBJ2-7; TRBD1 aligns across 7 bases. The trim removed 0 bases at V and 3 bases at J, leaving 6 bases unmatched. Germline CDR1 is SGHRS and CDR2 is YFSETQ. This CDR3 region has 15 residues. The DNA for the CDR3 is TGCGCCAGCAGCTTGGCCGGTGGGGACAGCTACGAGCAGTACTTC. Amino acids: CASSLAGGDSYEQYF.

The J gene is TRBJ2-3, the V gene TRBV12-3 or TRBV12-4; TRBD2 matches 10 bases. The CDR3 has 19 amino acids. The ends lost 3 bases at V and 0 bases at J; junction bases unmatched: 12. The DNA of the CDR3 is TGTGCCAGCAGTTTCATAAAGCTAGCGGGGGTCGAAAGCACAGATACGCAGTATTTT. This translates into CASSFIKLAGVESTDTQYF.

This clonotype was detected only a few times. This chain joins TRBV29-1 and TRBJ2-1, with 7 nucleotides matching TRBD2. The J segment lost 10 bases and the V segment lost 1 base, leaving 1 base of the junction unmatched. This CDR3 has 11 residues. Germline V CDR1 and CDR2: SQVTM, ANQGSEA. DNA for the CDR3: TGCAGCGTTGAAGGGGGAGGGGAGCAGTTCTTC. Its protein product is CSVEGGGEQFF.

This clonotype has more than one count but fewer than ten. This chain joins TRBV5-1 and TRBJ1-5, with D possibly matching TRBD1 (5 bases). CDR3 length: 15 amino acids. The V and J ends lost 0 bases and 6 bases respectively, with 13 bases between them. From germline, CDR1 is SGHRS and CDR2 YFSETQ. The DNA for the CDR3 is TGCGCCAGCAGCTTGGACGGGGGAAGCTCTCAGCCCCAGCATTTT. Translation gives CASSLDGGSSQPQHF.

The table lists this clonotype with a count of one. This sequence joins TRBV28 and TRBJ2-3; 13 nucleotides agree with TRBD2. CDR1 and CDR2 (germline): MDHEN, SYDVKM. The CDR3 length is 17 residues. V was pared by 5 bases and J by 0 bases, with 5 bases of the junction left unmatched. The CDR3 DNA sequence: TGTGCCAGCAGTCCCGGGACTAGCGGGGCTAGCACAGATACGCAGTATTTT. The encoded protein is CASSPGTSGASTDTQYF. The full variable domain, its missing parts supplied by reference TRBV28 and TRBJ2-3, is DVKVTQSSRYLVKRTGEKVFLECVQDMDHENMFWYRQDPGLGLRLIYFSYDVKMKEKGDIPEGYSVSREKKERFSLILESASTNQTSMYLCASSPGTSGASTDTQYFGPGTRLTVL.

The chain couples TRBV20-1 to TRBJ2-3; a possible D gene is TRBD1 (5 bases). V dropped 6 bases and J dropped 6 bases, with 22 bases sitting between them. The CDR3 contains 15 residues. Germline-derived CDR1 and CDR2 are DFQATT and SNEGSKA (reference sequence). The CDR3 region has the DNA TGCAGTGCCCCCTCAGGGCCGAGTTTGGGGGATACGCAGTATTTT. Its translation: CSAPSGPSLGDTQYF.

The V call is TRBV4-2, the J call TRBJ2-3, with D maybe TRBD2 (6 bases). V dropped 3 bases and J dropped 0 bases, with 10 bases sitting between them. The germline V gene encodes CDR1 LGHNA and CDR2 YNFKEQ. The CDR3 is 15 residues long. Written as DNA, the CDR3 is TGTGCCAGCAGCCAGGCGGGGAGTAGCACAGATACGCAGTATTTT. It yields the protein CASSQAGSSTDTQYF.

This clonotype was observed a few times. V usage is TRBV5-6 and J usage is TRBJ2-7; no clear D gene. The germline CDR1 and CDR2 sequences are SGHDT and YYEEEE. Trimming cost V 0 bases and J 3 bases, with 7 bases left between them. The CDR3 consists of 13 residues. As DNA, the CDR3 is TGTGCCAGCAGCTTGGGACCATTCTACGAGCAGTACTTC. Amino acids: CASSLGPFYEQYF.

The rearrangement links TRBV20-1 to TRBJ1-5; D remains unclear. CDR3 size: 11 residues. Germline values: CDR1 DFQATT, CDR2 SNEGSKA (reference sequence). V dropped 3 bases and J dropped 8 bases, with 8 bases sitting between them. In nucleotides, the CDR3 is TGCAGTGCTAGGAGCTCGGAGCCCCAGCATTTT. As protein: CSARSSEPQHF.

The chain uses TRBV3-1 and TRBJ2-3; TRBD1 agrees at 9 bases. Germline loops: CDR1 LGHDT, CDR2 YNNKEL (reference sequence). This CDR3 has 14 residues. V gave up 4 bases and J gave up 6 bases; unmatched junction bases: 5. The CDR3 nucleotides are TGTGCCAGCAGCCCCTGGACAGGGGTTGATACGCAGTATTTT. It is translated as CASSPWTGVDTQYF.

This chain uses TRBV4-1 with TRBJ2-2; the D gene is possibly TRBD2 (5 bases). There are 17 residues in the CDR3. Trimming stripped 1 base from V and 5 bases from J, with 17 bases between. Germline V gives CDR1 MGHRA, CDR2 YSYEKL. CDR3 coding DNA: TGCGCCAGCAGCCAAGTTACCCGGGGAGTAGGGACCGGGGAGCTGTTTTTT. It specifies CASSQVTRGVGTGELFF.

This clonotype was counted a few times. The chain's CDR3 is CSARPRSYNEQFF. Here the CDR3 DNA reads TGCAGTGCTAGGCCCCGTTCTTACAATGAGCAGTTCTTC. The gene calls are TRBV20-1 and TRBJ2-1; D remains unclear. Looked up from germline, CDR1 is DFQATT and CDR2 is SNEGSKA (reference sequence). The CDR3 covers 13 residues. V lost 3 bases to trimming and J lost 4 bases, with 10 bases between them.

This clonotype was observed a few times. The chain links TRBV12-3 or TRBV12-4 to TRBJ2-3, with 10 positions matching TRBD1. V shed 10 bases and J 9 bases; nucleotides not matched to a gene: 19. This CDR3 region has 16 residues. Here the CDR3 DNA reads TGTGCCACCAACGGCTTTAGGGGACAGGGGTTTGACACGCAGTATTTT. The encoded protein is CATNGFRGQGFDTQYF.

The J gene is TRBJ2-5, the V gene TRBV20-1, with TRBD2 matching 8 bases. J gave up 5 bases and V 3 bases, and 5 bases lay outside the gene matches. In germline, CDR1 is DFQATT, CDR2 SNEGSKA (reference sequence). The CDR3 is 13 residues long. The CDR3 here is CSASGGASETQYF. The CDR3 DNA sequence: TGCAGTGCTAGCGGGGGGGCATCGGAGACCCAGTACTTC.

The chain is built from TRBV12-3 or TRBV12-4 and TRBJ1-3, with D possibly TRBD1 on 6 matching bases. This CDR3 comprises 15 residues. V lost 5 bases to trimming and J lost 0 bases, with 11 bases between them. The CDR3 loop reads CASSGDTSSGNTIYF. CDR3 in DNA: TGTGCCAGCAGTGGGGACACGAGCTCTGGAAACACCATATATTTT.

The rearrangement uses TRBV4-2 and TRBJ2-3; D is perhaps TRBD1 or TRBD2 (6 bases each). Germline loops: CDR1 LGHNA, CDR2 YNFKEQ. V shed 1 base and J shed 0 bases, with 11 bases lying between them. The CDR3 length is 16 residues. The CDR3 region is CASSQGRGTSTDTQYF. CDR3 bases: TGTGCCAGCAGCCAAGGAAGGGGGACTAGCACAGATACGCAGTATTTT.

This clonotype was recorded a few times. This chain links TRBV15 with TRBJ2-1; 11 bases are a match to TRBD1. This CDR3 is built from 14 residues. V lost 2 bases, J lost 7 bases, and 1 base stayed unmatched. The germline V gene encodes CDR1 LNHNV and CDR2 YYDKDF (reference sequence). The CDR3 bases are TGTGCCACCAGCAGATGGGACAGGGGGAATGAGCAGTTCTTC. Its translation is CATSRWDRGNEQFF.

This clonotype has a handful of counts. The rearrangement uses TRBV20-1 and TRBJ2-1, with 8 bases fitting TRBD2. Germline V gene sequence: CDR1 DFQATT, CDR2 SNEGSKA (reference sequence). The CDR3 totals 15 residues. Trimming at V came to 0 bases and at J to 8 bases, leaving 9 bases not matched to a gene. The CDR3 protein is CSARDPGGAADEQFF. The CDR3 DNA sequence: TGCAGTGCTAGAGATCCCGGGGGGGCTGCTGATGAGCAGTTCTTC.

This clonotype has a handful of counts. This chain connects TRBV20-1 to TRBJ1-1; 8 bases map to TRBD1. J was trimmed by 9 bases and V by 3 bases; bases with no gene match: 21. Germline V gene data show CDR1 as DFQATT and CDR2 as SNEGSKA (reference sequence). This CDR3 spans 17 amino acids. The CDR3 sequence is CSARFPYSGQGKTQAFF. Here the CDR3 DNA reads TGCAGTGCTAGGTTCCCTTATAGCGGACAGGGAAAAACGCAAGCTTTCTTT.

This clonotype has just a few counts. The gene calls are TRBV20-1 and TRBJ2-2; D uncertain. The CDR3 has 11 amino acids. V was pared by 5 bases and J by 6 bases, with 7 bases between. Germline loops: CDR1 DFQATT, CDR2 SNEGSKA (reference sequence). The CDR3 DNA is TGCAGTGCTGCCTCTTCCGGGGAGCTGTTTTTT. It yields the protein CSAASSGELFF.

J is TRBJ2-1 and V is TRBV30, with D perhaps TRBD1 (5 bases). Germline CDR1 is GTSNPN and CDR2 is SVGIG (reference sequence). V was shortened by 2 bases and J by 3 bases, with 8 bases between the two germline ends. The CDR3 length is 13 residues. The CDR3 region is CAWSNRYYNEQFF. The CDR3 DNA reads TGTGCCTGGAGTAACAGGTACTACAATGAGCAGTTCTTC.